This passage covers 12 T cell receptor beta chains from one sample sequenced in a study of cytomegalovirus exposure and HLA in healthy donors. Both 60 Vbeta primers and 13 Jbeta primers went into the PCR. The repertoire was sequenced with immunoSEQ multiplex PCR; TCRdb's copy has only in-frame clones and lacks some. The data contain 200,000 to 250,000 clones, about 70% of them singletons. The specimen sequenced was PBMCs. These TCRs come from a man in his forties or fifties in good health and CMV-seropositive.

For the CDR3, the DNA is TGTGCCAGCAGGCCCCCAGGGGGAGGCTATGGCTACACCTTC. It encodes CASRPPGGGYGYTF. The V and J genes are TRBV6-5 and TRBJ1-2, with 7 bases lining up with TRBD1. The CDR3 runs 14 residues. V gave up 6 bases and J gave up 4 bases; unmatched junction bases: 8. CDR1 MNHEY and CDR2 SVGAGI come from the germline V gene.

The rearrangement links TRBV19 to TRBJ2-3; D is uncertain. Trimming left V 2 bases short and J 5 bases short, with 11 bases between. This CDR3 spans 14 amino acids. The germline gives CDR1 LNHDA, CDR2 SQIVND (reference sequence). CDR3 in DNA: TGTGCCAGTAGTATAAACCGGTTAGAAGATACGCAGTATTTT. Translated, it gives CASSINRLEDTQYF.

The V call is TRBV28, the J call TRBJ2-7; the match to TRBD1 covers 7 bases. V trimming: 3 bases; J trimming: 0 bases; junction bases outside the gene matches: 5. This CDR3 has 15 residues. CDR1 and CDR2 (germline): MDHEN, SYDVKM. The CDR3 coding sequence is TGTGCCAGCAGTTTTATGGACAGGACCTCCTACGAGCAGTACTTC. Translating it yields CASSFMDRTSYEQYF.

The chain is built from TRBV9 and TRBJ2-2, with 10 bases matching TRBD2. This CDR3 comprises 16 residues. Germline V lookup: CDR1 SGDLS, CDR2 YYNGEE. With V trimmed by 4 bases and J by 6 bases, 9 bases remained unmatched. The CDR3 DNA is TGTGCCAGCAGCCTCTCTAGCGGGGGCCTTGCCGGGGAGCTGTTTTTT. Protein: CASSLSSGGLAGELFF.

The genes are TRBV7-6 and TRBJ2-7, with 9 bases lining up with TRBD1. V lost 5 bases to trimming and J lost 5 bases; unmatched junction nucleotides: 7. The CDR3 consists of 14 residues. Germline V gene sequence: CDR1 SGHVS, CDR2 FNYEAQ. CDR3 DNA sequence: TGTGCCAGCAGCACGGGACAGGGTTCCCACGAGCAGTACTTC. Translation: CASSTGQGSHEQYF.

This chain joins TRBV15 and TRBJ2-7; D gene uncertain. The germline V gene encodes CDR1 LNHNV and CDR2 YYDKDF (reference sequence). CDR3 length: 13 residues. Trimming took off 4 bases at V and 5 bases at J, with 12 bases between the two ends. The CDR3 is CATSIYYGDEQYF. The CDR3 region has the DNA TGTGCCACCAGCATCTACTACGGCGACGAGCAGTACTTC.

This clone is a singleton in its sample. The rearrangement uses TRBV19 and TRBJ2-7; D possibly corresponds to TRBD2 (5 bases). Germline values: CDR1 LNHDA, CDR2 SQIVND (reference sequence). The ends were cut back, 4 bases at V and 0 bases at J, with 10 bases in the middle. The CDR3 is made up of 14 amino acids. Here the CDR3 reads CASSNRTDSYEQYF. CDR3 in DNA: TGTGCCAGTAGTAATCGGACTGACTCCTACGAGCAGTACTTC.

The rearrangement uses TRBV7-2 and TRBJ1-5; D is unclear. Germline V gene data show CDR1 as SGHTA and CDR2 as FQGNSA. This CDR3 region has 16 residues. Trimming removed 4 bases at V and 2 bases at J, with 15 bases between. The CDR3 loop reads CASSSTSLGGNQPQHF. The CDR3, as DNA: TGTGCCAGCAGCTCGACCAGTTTGGGAGGCAATCAGCCCCAGCATTTT.

The chain recombines TRBV2 with TRBJ1-1; no firm D call. Trimming pared 5 bases from V and 1 base from J, leaving 8 bases between. CDR3 length: 13 amino acids. Germline V CDR1 and CDR2: SNHLY, FYNNEI. CDR3 sequence: CASSPSWNTEAFF. Here the CDR3 DNA reads TGTGCCAGCAGTCCGAGTTGGAACACTGAAGCTTTCTTT.

The chain carries TRBV4-1 and TRBJ2-2; possible D gene TRBD2, 5 bases. V was shortened by 1 base and J by 6 bases, with 15 bases between the two germline ends. This CDR3 has 16 residues. Germline V lookup: CDR1 MGHRA, CDR2 YSYEKL. This chain's CDR3 is CASSQVQGSGSGELFF. The CDR3 coding sequence is TGCGCCAGCAGCCAAGTCCAAGGGTCGGGGTCCGGGGAGCTGTTTTTT.

The J gene is TRBJ1-1, the V gene TRBV25-1; TRBD1 matches at 7 bases. This CDR3 region has 13 residues. Trimming removed 9 bases from V and 5 bases from J; junction bases left unmatched: 9. Germline values: CDR1 MGHDK, CDR2 SYGVNS. This CDR3 reads CASRQGATTEAFF. CDR3 bases: TGTGCCAGTAGACAGGGAGCGACGACTGAAGCTTTCTTT.

The genes are TRBV2 and TRBJ2-1; D may be TRBD2 (6 bases). The germline CDR1 and CDR2 sequences are SNHLY and FYNNEI. This CDR3 contains 14 residues. V was cut by 7 bases and J by 2 bases, with 12 bases left in between. The CDR3 reads CASTRGQTYNEQFF. CDR3 nucleotides: TGTGCCAGCACGCGGGGCCAAACCTACAATGAGCAGTTCTTC.